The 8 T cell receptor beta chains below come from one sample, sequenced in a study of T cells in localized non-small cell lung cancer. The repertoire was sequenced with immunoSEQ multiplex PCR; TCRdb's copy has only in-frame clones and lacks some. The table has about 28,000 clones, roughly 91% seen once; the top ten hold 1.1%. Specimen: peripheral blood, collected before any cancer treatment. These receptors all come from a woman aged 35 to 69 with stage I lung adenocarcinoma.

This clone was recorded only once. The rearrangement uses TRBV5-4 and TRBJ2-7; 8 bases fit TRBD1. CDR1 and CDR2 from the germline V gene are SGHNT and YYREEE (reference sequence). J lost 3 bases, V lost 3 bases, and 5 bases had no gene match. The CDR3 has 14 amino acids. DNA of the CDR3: TGTGCCAGCAGCTCGACAGGGGCTGGCTACGAGCAGTACTTC. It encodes CASSSTGAGYEQYF.

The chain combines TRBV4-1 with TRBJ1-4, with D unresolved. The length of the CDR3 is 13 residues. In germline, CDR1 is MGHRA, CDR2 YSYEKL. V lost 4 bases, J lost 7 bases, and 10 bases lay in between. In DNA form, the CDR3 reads TGCGCCAGCAGCCTCCTGAGAAGTGAAAAACTGTTTTTT. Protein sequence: CASSLLRSEKLFF.

This CDR3 reads CASSLEHSQETQYF. CDR3 bases: TGTGCCAGCAGCCTCGAACACAGTCAAGAGACCCAGTACTTC. The rearrangement uses TRBV5-4 and TRBJ2-5, with D uncertain. Germline V lookup: CDR1 SGHNT, CDR2 YYREEE (reference sequence). Trimming shortened V by 4 bases and J by 2 bases, and 12 bases separated the two germline ends. The CDR3 is made up of 14 amino acids.

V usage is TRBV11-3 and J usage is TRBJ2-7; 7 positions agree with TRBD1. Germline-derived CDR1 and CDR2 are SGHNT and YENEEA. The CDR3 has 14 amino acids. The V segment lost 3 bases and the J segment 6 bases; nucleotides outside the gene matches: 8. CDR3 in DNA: TGTGCCAGCAGCTTGTTAAGGGGGCTTGCCGAGCAGTACTTC. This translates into CASSLLRGLAEQYF. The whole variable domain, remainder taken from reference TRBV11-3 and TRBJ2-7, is EAGVVQSPRYKIIEKKQPVAFWCNPISGHNTLYWYLQNLGQGPELLIRYENEEAVDDSQLPKDRFSAERLKGVDSTLKIQPAELGDSAVYLCASSLLRGLAEQYFGPGTRLTVT.

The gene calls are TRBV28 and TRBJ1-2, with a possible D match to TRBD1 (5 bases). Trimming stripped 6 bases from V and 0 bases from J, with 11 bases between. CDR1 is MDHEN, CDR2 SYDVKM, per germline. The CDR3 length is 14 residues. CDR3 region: CASRRTSTNYGYTF. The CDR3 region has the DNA TGTGCCAGCAGGCGGACATCTACTAACTATGGCTACACCTTC.

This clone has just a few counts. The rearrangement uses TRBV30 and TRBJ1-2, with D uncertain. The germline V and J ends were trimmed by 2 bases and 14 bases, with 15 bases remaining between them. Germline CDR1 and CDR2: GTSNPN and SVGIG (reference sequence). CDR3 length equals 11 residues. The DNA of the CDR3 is TGTGCCTGGAGTCGAGGCGGGGTCCGGACCTTC. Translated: CAWSRGGVRTF.

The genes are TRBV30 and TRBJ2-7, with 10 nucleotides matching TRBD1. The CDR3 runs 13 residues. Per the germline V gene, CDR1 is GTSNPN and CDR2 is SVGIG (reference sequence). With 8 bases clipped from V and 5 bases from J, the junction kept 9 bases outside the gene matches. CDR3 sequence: CAVRDRGVDEQYF. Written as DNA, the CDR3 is TGTGCCGTCCGGGACAGGGGCGTCGACGAGCAGTACTTC.

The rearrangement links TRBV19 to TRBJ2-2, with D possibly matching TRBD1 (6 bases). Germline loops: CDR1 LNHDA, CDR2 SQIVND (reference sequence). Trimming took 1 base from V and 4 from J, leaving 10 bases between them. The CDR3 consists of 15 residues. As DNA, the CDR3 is TGTGCCAGTAGTATAGGCACAGGGAGCACCGGGGAGCTGTTTTTT. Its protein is CASSIGTGSTGELFF.